The 25 T cell receptor beta chains in this list originate from one sample, sequenced in a study of identical twins. TCRdb ran MiXCR on the 5' RACE reads and lists one entry per CDR3 protein. This table has 550,000 to 800,000 distinct CDR3 sequences, roughly 7.1% appearing once. The sample was also linked to a second study, of yellow fever vaccine responses in identical twins.

Sequenced material: PBMCs. These receptors were obtained from a woman aged 18-30 years in good health.

This clonotype was found a few times. This chain uses TRBV7-9 with TRBJ1-2, with 10 nucleotides matching TRBD1. There are 13 residues in the CDR3. Per germline, CDR1 SEHNR and CDR2 FQNEAQ (reference sequence). V lost 7 bases and J lost 6; bases outside the gene matches: 5. The chain's CDR3 is CASNSGTGDGYTF. CDR3 DNA sequence: TGTGCCAGCAACTCCGGGACAGGGGATGGCTACACCTTC. The variable domain in full, with the rest retrieved from reference TRBV7-9 and TRBJ1-2, is DTGVSQNPRHKITKRGQNVTFRCDPISEHNRLYWYRQTLGQGPEFLTYFQNEAQLEKSRLLSDRFSAERPKGSFSTLEIQRTEQGDSAMYLCASNSGTGDGYTFGSGTRLTVV.

This clonotype was counted at least ten times. The chain employs TRBV5-1 and TRBJ2-6, with unresolved D. Between the trimmed V and J ends, which lost 0 bases and 0 bases, there was a span of 4 bases. The CDR3 is 15 residues long. CDR1 and CDR2 from the germline V gene are SGHRS and YFSETQ. The CDR3 protein is CASSLDGSGANVLTF. The CDR3 coding sequence is TGCGCCAGCAGCTTGGACGGCTCTGGGGCCAACGTCCTGACTTTC.

The V and J genes are TRBV7-3 and TRBJ2-1; 8 bases are shared with TRBD2. With 3 bases clipped from V and 8 bases from J, the junction kept 6 bases outside the gene matches. The CDR3 has 14 amino acids. CDR1 is SGHTA and CDR2 is FQGTGA in the germline V gene. This CDR3 is CASSLSSGNDEQFF. CDR3 coding DNA: TGTGCCAGCAGCTTGAGTAGCGGGAACGATGAGCAGTTCTTC.

J is TRBJ1-1 and V is TRBV20-1, with 8 bases matching TRBD1. This CDR3 comprises 14 residues. Germline V gives CDR1 DFQATT, CDR2 SNEGSKA (reference sequence). Trimming took 4 bases from V and 5 from J; bases not matched to a gene: 9. The CDR3 spells CSAKTGGVGTEAFF. DNA for the CDR3: TGCAGTGCTAAAACAGGGGGGGTTGGGACTGAAGCTTTCTTT.

This clonotype was seen at least ten times. This chain joins TRBV12-3 or TRBV12-4 and TRBJ2-3; D uncertain. Trimming removed 6 bases from V and 4 bases from J, with 17 bases in between. This CDR3 region has 15 residues. The CDR3 spells CASSLLFDDPDTQYF. The CDR3 nucleotides read TGTGCCAGCAGCCTACTGTTCGATGATCCAGATACGCAGTATTTT.

In this sample, this clonotype turned up a few times. The chain links TRBV11-2 to TRBJ1-3; D remains ambiguous. This CDR3 is built from 17 residues. The ends were cut back, 1 base at V and 0 bases at J, with 13 bases in the middle. Germline V gene sequence: CDR1 SGHAT, CDR2 FQNNGV. CDR3 loop: CASSLAHAVSSGNTIYF. CDR3 DNA sequence: TGTGCCAGCAGCTTAGCTCACGCAGTTTCCTCTGGAAACACCATATATTTT. Supplemented by reference TRBV11-2 and TRBJ1-3, the full variable domain reads EAGVAQSPRYKIIEKRQSVAFWCNPISGHATLYWYQQILGQGPKLLIQFQNNGVVDDSQLPKDRFSAERLKGVDSTLKIQPAKLEDSAVYLCASSLAHAVSSGNTIYFGEGSWLTVV.

CDR3 DNA: TGTGCCAGCAGCTTGGAGCGGGGGGCCCCCAATGAGCAGTTCTTC. Translating it yields CASSLERGAPNEQFF. J is TRBJ2-1 and V is TRBV5-6, with 9 bases fitting TRBD2. The CDR3 spans 15 residues. Germline lookup yields CDR1 SGHDT and CDR2 YYEEEE. The V and J ends lost 0 bases and 6 bases, in that order; junction bases with no gene match: 4. The full variable domain, rest sourced from reference TRBV5-6 and TRBJ2-1, is DAGVTQSPTHLIKTRGQQVTLRCSPKSGHDTVSWYQQALGQGPQFIFQYYEEEERQRGNFPDRFSGHQFPNYSSELNVNALLLGDSALYLCASSLERGAPNEQFFGPGTRLTVL.

This chain uses TRBV7-2 with TRBJ2-3; TRBD2 matches 8 bases. Trimming cost V 8 bases and J 4 bases; bases outside gene matches: 5. CDR3 length equals 13 residues. Germline CDR1 is SGHTA and CDR2 is FQGNSA. In nucleotides, the CDR3 is TGTGCCAGCCACCCGGGGGGGCCAGATACGCAGTATTTT. Encoded protein: CASHPGGPDTQYF.

V is TRBV29-1 and J is TRBJ2-2; a possible D gene is TRBD2 (6 bases). CDR3 length equals 17 residues. V was clipped by 4 bases and J by 1 base, with 19 bases between them. Germline-derived CDR1 and CDR2 are SQVTM and ANQGSEA. This chain's CDR3 is CSVVEGSGEWNTGELFF. As DNA, the CDR3 is TGCAGCGTTGTCGAAGGTTCGGGGGAATGGAACACCGGGGAGCTGTTTTTT.

The chain carries TRBV10-1 and TRBJ1-1; no reliable D call. Trimming stripped 6 bases from V and 0 bases from J, with 11 bases between. The CDR3 contains 14 residues. Germline values: CDR1 WNHNN, CDR2 SYGVQD (reference sequence). The CDR3 spells CASSGRNMNTEAFF. Written as DNA, the CDR3 is TGCGCCAGCAGCGGACGGAACATGAACACTGAAGCTTTCTTT.

This rearrangement joins TRBV29-1 to TRBJ1-1; the D is unclear. The CDR3 runs 12 residues. With 5 bases removed from V and 4 bases from J, the gap between germline ends came to 11 bases. The germline CDR1 and CDR2 sequences are SQVTM and ANQGSEA. The CDR3 sequence: CSVNTAGTEAFF. The CDR3 DNA reads as TGCAGCGTTAACACGGCAGGCACTGAAGCTTTCTTT.

The sample holds a few counts of this clonotype. The chain couples TRBV4-1 to TRBJ2-1, with TRBD2 matching 16 bases. CDR3 length: 17 amino acids. Trimming cost V 1 base and J 6 bases; bases outside gene matches: 3. Germline V gene data show CDR1 as MGHRA and CDR2 as YSYEKL. CDR3 DNA sequence: TGCGCCAGCAGCCAAGGCGGGACTAGCGGGAGGGCCAATGAGCAGTTCTTC. Encoded protein: CASSQGGTSGRANEQFF.

The V and J genes are TRBV6-1 and TRBJ1-2; 12 nucleotides line up with TRBD1. Germline V gives CDR1 MNHNS, CDR2 SASEGT. The CDR3 contains 16 residues. The V gene end was trimmed by 5 bases and the J gene end by 2 bases; junction bases not matched to a gene: 6. The CDR3 loop reads CASSRGQGAKNYGYTF. CDR3 nucleotides: TGTGCCAGCAGTAGGGGACAGGGGGCGAAAAACTATGGCTACACCTTC.

This clonotype appeared a single time. V is TRBV4-2 and J is TRBJ2-1, with D perhaps matching TRBD2 (5 bases). Germline CDR1 reads LGHNA; CDR2 reads YNFKEQ. The CDR3 totals 17 residues. V lost 0 bases and J 8 bases, leaving 20 bases between the germline ends. Written as DNA, the CDR3 is TGTGCCAGCAGCCAAGACGTAGCCCCGGGGTTAGTGCATGAGCAGTTCTTC. It encodes CASSQDVAPGLVHEQFF.

This clonotype was seen a few times. The chain employs TRBV7-2 and TRBJ2-7; no clear D gene. The CDR3 contains 14 residues. V lost 5 bases and J 2 bases, leaving 13 bases between the germline ends. The germline CDR1 and CDR2 sequences are SGHTA and FQGNSA. The DNA of the CDR3 is TGTGCCAGCAGCAATGAAAACCCCCCCTACGAGCAGTACTTC. Encoded protein: CASSNENPPYEQYF.

This chain uses TRBV5-1 with TRBJ2-2; the D call may be TRBD1 or TRBD2 (7 bases each). The CDR3 is 15 residues long. Between the trimmed V and J ends, which lost 4 bases and 6 bases, there was a span of 16 bases. Germline CDR1 is SGHRS and CDR2 is YFSETQ. The CDR3 DNA reads TGCGCCAGCAGCCCAGGGGGGGTGTCCGCCGGGGAGCTGTTTTTT. Translation gives CASSPGGVSAGELFF. The full variable domain, rest sourced from reference TRBV5-1 and TRBJ2-2, is KAGVTQTPRYLIKTRGQQVTLSCSPISGHRSVSWYQQTPGQGLQFLFEYFSETQRNKGNFPGRFSGRQFSNSRSEMNVSTLELGDSALYLCASSPGGVSAGELFFGEGSRLTVL.

The chain carries TRBV3-1 and TRBJ2-3; D unclear. Germline CDR1 and CDR2: LGHDT and YNNKEL (reference sequence). The CDR3 has 16 residues. The V end lost 4 bases, the J end lost 3 bases, and 17 bases lay between the germline ends. CDR3 DNA sequence: TGTGCCAGCAGCCCTAGGCGGACCTCGACGACAGATACGCAGTATTTT. This gives the protein CASSPRRTSTTDTQYF.

This clonotype has more than one count but fewer than ten. The chain has TRBV12-3 or TRBV12-4 and TRBJ2-1, with TRBD1 matching 8 bases. The CDR3 runs to 15 residues. V trimming: 10 bases; J trimming: 4 bases; junction bases outside the gene matches: 12. CDR3 nucleotides: TGTGCCACCAAACCGTCAGGGGGCGCGTACAATGAGCAGTTCTTC. Its translation is CATKPSGGAYNEQFF.

This clonotype was observed a few times. The chain links TRBV5-1 to TRBJ2-7; TRBD1 matches at 7 bases. The trim removed 2 bases at V and 7 bases at J, leaving 6 bases unmatched. CDR1 is SGHRS and CDR2 is YFSETQ in the germline V gene. The CDR3 runs 13 residues. This chain's CDR3 is CASSFTGEGEQYV. The DNA of the CDR3 is TGCGCCAGCAGCTTTACAGGGGAAGGGGAGCAGTACGTC.

Ten or more counts support this clonotype. V usage is TRBV12-3 or TRBV12-4 and J usage is TRBJ2-7; D call uncertain. This CDR3 contains 14 residues. V was trimmed by 4 bases and J by 2 bases, leaving 12 bases between them. CDR3 coding DNA: TGTGCCAGCAGTTCCTCGGACGGTGCCTACGAGCAGTACTTC. Translation gives CASSSSDGAYEQYF.

The CDR3 coding sequence is TGTGCCAGCAGTACAGGGGGACGAGAGCAGTTCTTC. As protein: CASSTGGREQFF. The chain has TRBV27 and TRBJ2-1, with 8 bases fitting TRBD1. V shed 5 bases and J 10 bases; nucleotides not matched to a gene: 4. The CDR3 consists of 12 residues. Germline CDR1 reads MNHEY; CDR2 reads SMNVEV (reference sequence).

This clonotype was detected a few times. The J gene is TRBJ1-6, the V gene TRBV28; D not certain. Looked up from germline, CDR1 is MDHEN and CDR2 is SYDVKM. This CDR3 contains 12 residues. V was shortened by 3 bases and J by 8 bases, with 5 bases between the two germline ends. CDR3 protein: CASSFAYSPLHF. The CDR3 coding sequence is TGTGCCAGCAGTTTTGCGTATTCACCCCTCCACTTT.

This clonotype showed up many times. J is TRBJ2-3 and V is TRBV12-3 or TRBV12-4; TRBD2 matches at 13 bases. The CDR3 runs to 16 residues. The J segment lost 7 bases and the V segment lost 5 bases, leaving 9 bases of the junction unmatched. CDR3 region: CASSPSLAGGPYTQYF. The CDR3 nucleotides read TGTGCCAGCAGTCCCTCACTAGCGGGAGGGCCTTATACGCAGTATTTT.

The chain employs TRBV3-1 and TRBJ2-7; 8 bases are shared with TRBD2. Germline V lookup: CDR1 LGHDT, CDR2 YNNKEL (reference sequence). This CDR3 spans 17 amino acids. The trim removed 1 base at V and 7 bases at J, leaving 15 bases unmatched. This CDR3 is CASSQALTTGRGIEQYF. CDR3 DNA: TGTGCCAGCAGCCAAGCCCTAACTACCGGGAGGGGAATAGAGCAGTACTTC.

This clonotype was seen at least ten times. The gene calls are TRBV4-1 and TRBJ1-4; D is unresolved. V lost 2 bases and J 4 bases, leaving 11 bases between the germline ends. Germline CDR1 MGHRA, CDR2 YSYEKL. CDR3 size: 15 residues. The CDR3 sequence is CASSQIGQSNEKLFF. CDR3 in DNA: TGCGCCAGCAGCCAAATTGGTCAGAGTAATGAAAAACTGTTTTTT.